This T cell receptor (beta chain) derives from a study of T cells in Graves' hyperthyroidism and ophthalmopathy. For the study at large: Specimen type is peripheral blood, collected at initial diagnosis prior to any treatment. Points from the study as a whole: Stable hyperthyroidism was separated from ophthalmopathy by a model based on 13 V-J features.

The CDR3 loop spans 12 amino acids. Between the trimmed V and J ends, which lost 8 bases and 2 bases, there was a span of 8 bases. Notes on this clonotype: Its matching antigen is unknown.

Researchers took RNA transcripts and amplified the TCR beta CDR3 regions from them. First-round RT-PCR of the TCR CDR3 relied on the HTBI primer set. TCRdb recomputed calls from the multiplex PCR reads with MiXCR, one row per CDR3 protein. The repertoire consists of 300,000 to 500,000 distinct CDR3 sequences, with about 16% occurring once and the leading ten covering approximately 32%. Sequencing input: blood. The TCR comes from a woman aged 30 to 39 with Graves' hyperthyroidism. The chain employs TRBV12-3 or TRBV12-4 and TRBJ2-3; D ambiguous. The DNA of the CDR3 is TGTGCCAGCGGACGAGACACAGATACGCAGTATTTT. As protein: CASGRDTDTQYF.